The 2 T cell receptor beta chains listed next were all sequenced from one sample in a study of CD8+ T cells in alopecia areata. In each case, RNA was isolated and then reverse transcribed into cDNA as the sequencing template. Produced via immunoSEQ multiplex PCR; TCRdb's table is partial and in-frame only. The sample comprises 95,000 to 110,000 clones, around 59% of which are singletons, and around 8.8% rests with the top ten. Sequencing was done on a sample of CD4+ T cells sorted from blood. These receptors all come from a human donor in good health.

The rearrangement uses TRBV23-1 and TRBJ2-1; D is ambiguous. TRBV23-1 belongs to the ORF category, with a function that is uncertain. V was cut by 4 bases and J by 4 bases, with 8 bases left in between. CDR3 size: 13 residues. The CDR3 region has the DNA TGCGCCAGCAGTCTTAGGCCTTACAATGAGCAGTTCTTC. Translating gives CASSLRPYNEQFF.

Only a few counts were recorded for this clone. This chain joins TRBV30 and TRBJ2-1, with D perhaps matching TRBD1 or TRBD2 (6 bases each). CDR1 GTSNPN and CDR2 SVGIG come from the germline V gene (reference sequence). The CDR3 consists of 12 residues. The ends were cut back, 8 bases at V and 6 bases at J, with 14 bases in the middle. The CDR3 DNA reads TGTGCCCAAAAGGGGGGCCCCAATGAGCAGTTCTTC. Amino acids: CAQKGGPNEQFF.